Listed below are T cell receptor beta chains from one sample, sequenced in a study of beta chain features in type 1 diabetes. Clones were read by immunoSEQ multiplex PCR, and TCRdb kept only the in-frame ones, dropping some. Of some 160,000 clones listed, 9% to 10% are singletons. Sample: central memory CD4+ T cells from blood. These TCRs come from a woman in her thirties with type 1 diabetes. The CDR3 runs from the conserved cysteine through the conserved F or W. Fields, in order: clone size, V gene, D gene, J gene, CDR3 DNA, CDR3 protein. D genes are given only for firm matches. Only part of the rows carry a size: once, few, many, or a class if the clone is expanded.

clone_size: once
v_call: TRBV4-2
d_call: TRBD2
j_call: TRBJ2-7
cdr3_nt: TGTGCCAGCAGCCAAAACCGACTAGCGGGCTACGAGCAGTACTTC
cdr3_aa: CASSQNRLAGYEQYF

clone_size: NA
v_call: TRBV10-3
d_call: NA
j_call: TRBJ1-1
cdr3_nt: TGTGCCATCAGTGAATCAGCAGGTAACACTGAAGCTTTCTTT
cdr3_aa: CAISESAGNTEAFF

clone_size: few
v_call: TRBV2
d_call: TRBD1
j_call: TRBJ2-5
cdr3_nt: TGTGCCAGGAGACAGGGTTCCCACCAAGAGACCCAGTACTTC
cdr3_aa: CARRQGSHQETQYF

clone_size: NA
v_call: TRBV29-1
d_call: TRBD1
j_call: TRBJ1-2
cdr3_nt: TGCAGCGTCTCGGGACAGCATTATGGCTACACCTTC
cdr3_aa: CSVSGQHYGYTF

clone_size: NA
v_call: TRBV5-1
d_call: NA
j_call: TRBJ2-3
cdr3_nt: TGCGCCAGCAGCCCCGGGGAGACCACAGATACGCAGTATTTT
cdr3_aa: CASSPGETTDTQYF

clone_size: NA
v_call: TRBV6-4
d_call: NA
j_call: TRBJ1-5
cdr3_nt: TGTGCCAGGCCGGTACAGCCCCAGCATTTT
cdr3_aa: CARPVQPQHF

clone_size: NA
v_call: TRBV19
d_call: TRBD2
j_call: TRBJ2-3
cdr3_nt: TGTGCCAGTAGTAACCTACTAGCGGGAGTGGATACGCAGTATTTT
cdr3_aa: CASSNLLAGVDTQYF

clone_size: NA
v_call: TRBV7-2
d_call: NA
j_call: TRBJ1-3
cdr3_nt: TGTGCCAGCAGCCCAGGCCACTCTGGAAACACCATATATTTT
cdr3_aa: CASSPGHSGNTIYF

clone_size: few
v_call: TRBV29-1
d_call: NA
j_call: TRBJ2-5
cdr3_nt: TGCAGCGGAGGGAATCTTCCTCCGGAGACCCAGTACTTC
cdr3_aa: CSGGNLPPETQYF

clone_size: few
v_call: TRBV11-2
d_call: TRBD2
j_call: TRBJ2-1
cdr3_nt: TGTGCCAGCAGCTTAGGAAGGGCTAGCGGGAGTGTTGAGCAGTTCTTC
cdr3_aa: CASSLGRASGSVEQFF

clone_size: NA
v_call: TRBV7-2
d_call: TRBD2
j_call: TRBJ2-3
cdr3_nt: TGTGCCAGCACCCAAATAGCGGGAGTGGCAGATACGCAGTATTTT
cdr3_aa: CASTQIAGVADTQYF

clone_size: few
v_call: TRBV2
d_call: NA
j_call: TRBJ2-5
cdr3_nt: TGTGCCAGCAGTGCCTCGACTAGACAAGAGACCCAGTACTTC
cdr3_aa: CASSASTRQETQYF

clone_size: few
v_call: TRBV28
d_call: NA
j_call: TRBJ1-2
cdr3_nt: TGTGCCAGCACCCCCCCGACAGGAAATAACTATGGCTACACCTTC
cdr3_aa: CASTPPTGNNYGYTF

clone_size: NA
v_call: TRBV6-5
d_call: NA
j_call: TRBJ2-7
cdr3_nt: TGTGCCAGCAGTTCTCAGGGGATCTCCTACGAGCAGTACTTC
cdr3_aa: CASSSQGISYEQYF

clone_size: NA
v_call: TRBV2
d_call: TRBD1
j_call: TRBJ1-4
cdr3_nt: TGTGCCAGCAAGGGGGACAGGGGCGAAAAACTGTTTTTT
cdr3_aa: CASKGDRGEKLFF

clone_size: few
v_call: TRBV30
d_call: NA
j_call: TRBJ1-2
cdr3_nt: TGTGCCTGGAGTGGGACAATTAACTATGGCTACACCTTC
cdr3_aa: CAWSGTINYGYTF

clone_size: few
v_call: TRBV5-4
d_call: TRBD1
j_call: TRBJ1-2
cdr3_nt: TGTGCCAGCAGGACCTGGCAGGGGGCGAATGGCTACACCTTC
cdr3_aa: CASRTWQGANGYTF

clone_size: few
v_call: TRBV7-2
d_call: NA
j_call: TRBJ2-3
cdr3_nt: TGTGCCAGCAGCCTATCCGGGACTTACACAGATACGCAGTATTTT
cdr3_aa: CASSLSGTYTDTQYF

clone_size: few
v_call: TRBV7-9
d_call: TRBD1
j_call: TRBJ2-5
cdr3_nt: TGTGCCAGCAGCTCCTACAGGGGTTACGAGACCCAGTACTTC
cdr3_aa: CASSSYRGYETQYF

clone_size: NA
v_call: TRBV25-1
d_call: NA
j_call: TRBJ1-1
cdr3_nt: TGTGCCAGCAGAATGGGCCTGCCCAACACTGAAGCTTTCTTT
cdr3_aa: CASRMGLPNTEAFF

clone_size: NA
v_call: TRBV9
d_call: NA
j_call: TRBJ1-3
cdr3_nt: TGTGCCAGCAGCGTAGACTCACAGGTCCGGAGAGGAAACACCATATATTTT
cdr3_aa: CASSVDSQVRRGNTIYF

clone_size: NA
v_call: TRBV5-1
d_call: TRBD2
j_call: TRBJ2-1
cdr3_nt: TGCGCCAGCAGCTTGGGACTAGCCAATGAGCAGTTCTTC
cdr3_aa: CASSLGLANEQFF

clone_size: NA
v_call: TRBV15
d_call: NA
j_call: TRBJ2-7
cdr3_nt: TGTGCCACCAGCAAGCCGGTAGGGGTTTCGGGCGAGCAGTACTTC
cdr3_aa: CATSKPVGVSGEQYF

clone_size: NA
v_call: TRBV11-3
d_call: TRBD1
j_call: TRBJ1-2
cdr3_nt: TGTGCCAGCAGCTCGACAGGGTATGGCTACACCTTC
cdr3_aa: CASSSTGYGYTF

clone_size: few
v_call: TRBV5-4
d_call: TRBD2
j_call: TRBJ2-3
cdr3_nt: TGTGCCAGCAGCCCGGAGCGGGAGGTAGGAGATACGCAGTATTTT
cdr3_aa: CASSPEREVGDTQYF

clone_size: few
v_call: TRBV10-3
d_call: TRBD1
j_call: TRBJ2-3
cdr3_nt: TGTGCCACCTCCAGACAGGGGGTTACAGATACGCAGTATTTT
cdr3_aa: CATSRQGVTDTQYF

clone_size: NA
v_call: TRBV10-3
d_call: TRBD2
j_call: TRBJ2-3
cdr3_nt: TGTGCCATCAATGAGGCTAGCGGGAGTTCAGATACGCAGTATTTT
cdr3_aa: CAINEASGSSDTQYF

clone_size: NA
v_call: TRBV16
d_call: NA
j_call: TRBJ1-1
cdr3_nt: TGTGCCAGCAGCCAATCTGGGGCGACTGAAGCTTTCTTT
cdr3_aa: CASSQSGATEAFF

clone_size: few
v_call: TRBV27
d_call: TRBD1
j_call: TRBJ2-2
cdr3_nt: TGTGCCAGCAGTTTTGACAGGGGACGCCCCGGGGAGCTGTTTTTT
cdr3_aa: CASSFDRGRPGELFF

clone_size: few
v_call: TRBV19
d_call: NA
j_call: TRBJ2-7
cdr3_nt: TGTGCCAGTAGTCCCTGGCCCTCCTACGAGCAGTACTTC
cdr3_aa: CASSPWPSYEQYF

clone_size: NA
v_call: TRBV7-2
d_call: NA
j_call: TRBJ1-2
cdr3_nt: TGTGCCAGCAGCTTATCTGGGGCGCAGAACTATGGCTACACCTTC
cdr3_aa: CASSLSGAQNYGYTF